This T cell receptor beta chain is from a study of shared clonotypes between healthy human individuals. Sequenced by immunoSEQ multiplex PCR; TCRdb stores in-frame clones only, minus some. The sample shows about 2.3 million clones, 85% to 95% of them seen only once. Losses at the gene ends were 6 bases for V and 8 bases for J; bases not matched to a gene: 9. This CDR3 has 13 residues. Germline V gene lookup returns CDR1 SNHLY and CDR2 FYNNEI. The clonotype originates from a man between 18 and 29 years old in good health. Some clones in this sample may be carry-over from other donors' samples. The chain combines TRBV2 with TRBJ1-2; 7 nucleotides align to TRBD1. Sequenced: naive CD4+ T cells from PBMCs. The sample's subset: CD45RA+ positively selected. The CDR3 sequence: CASREGQNLGYTF. The CDR3 nucleotides read TGTGCCAGCAGAGAGGGACAGAACCTCGGCTACACCTTC.